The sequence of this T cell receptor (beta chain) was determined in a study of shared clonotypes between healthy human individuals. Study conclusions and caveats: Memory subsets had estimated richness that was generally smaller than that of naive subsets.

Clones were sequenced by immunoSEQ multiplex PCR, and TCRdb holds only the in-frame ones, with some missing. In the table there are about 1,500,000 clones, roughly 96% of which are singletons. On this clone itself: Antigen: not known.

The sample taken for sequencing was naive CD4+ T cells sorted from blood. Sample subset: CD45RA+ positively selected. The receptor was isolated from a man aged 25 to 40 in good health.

The CDR3 DNA reads as TGCGCCAGCAGCTTGGTCCCGGGGCCCTCCTACAATGAGCAGTTCTTC. It codes for CASSLVPGPSYNEQFF. J is TRBJ2-1 and V is TRBV5-1; D assignment may be TRBD1 or TRBD2 (5 bases each). Germline V gene data show CDR1 as SGHRS and CDR2 as YFSETQ. V dropped 0 bases and J dropped 0 bases, with 10 bases sitting between them. The CDR3 is 16 amino acids.